This is a list of T cell receptor beta chains from one sample in a study of T-cell memory formation after mild COVID-19. MiXCR, run by TCRdb on the 5' RACE reads, gives a single entry per CDR3 protein. The repertoire includes some 330,000 distinct CDR3 sequences, approximately 21% of them detected once, and under 15% sits in the top ten. Source material: PBMCs or a T cell subset sorted from them (not recorded which). The receptor set was obtained from an adult woman who had mild COVID-19 (a few samples of this study predate the infection). Cell type and time point are not known. Both conserved end residues are part of each CDR3. The order of the fields is D gene, J gene, V gene, CDR3 protein. A D gene is named only where the DNA matches it firmly.

- TRBJ2-2 TRBV5-1 CASSLESGVNTGELFF
- TRBJ1-2 TRBV6-1 CASSTHRERHYGYTF
TRBD2 TRBJ2-2 TRBV5-1 CASSLEVIAGNTGELFF
- TRBJ2-1 TRBV7-7 CASSPYGRNNEQFF
- TRBJ2-2 TRBV7-9 CASSLSRANTGELFF
TRBD1 TRBJ1-5 TRBV18 CASSRQGGLDQPQHF
- TRBJ1-1 TRBV20-1 CSARTVLEAFF
- TRBJ2-1 TRBV11-3 CASSFPGDVIEQFF
- TRBJ2-7 TRBV4-2 CASSRDNRALYEQYF
TRBD1 TRBJ1-1 TRBV5-1 CASSLVGQEVFF
- TRBJ1-1 TRBV20-1 CTLPQNTEAFF
- TRBJ2-3 TRBV9 CASSAPGLHTDTQYF
- TRBJ1-1 TRBV5-1 CASSLKGWNTEAFF
- TRBJ2-3 TRBV3-1 CASSQVIGGGTDTQYF
TRBD1 TRBJ2-7 TRBV7-9 CASSLGQNYYEQYF
- TRBJ1-2 TRBV5-6 CASSLGAGRQTNYGYTF
- TRBJ2-1 TRBV20-1 CSARVRADEQFF
- TRBJ2-3 TRBV7-9 CASSSAIRTDTQYF
TRBD1 TRBJ2-5 TRBV5-1 CASSPGTGGQETQYF
TRBD1 TRBJ1-2 TRBV2 CASSVGQIYGYTF
TRBD1 TRBJ2-1 TRBV5-4 CASGGPGQIYNEQFF
TRBD2 TRBJ2-3 TRBV24-1 CATSDGLAGSTDTQYF
TRBD1 TRBJ2-2 TRBV5-1 CASSFGQGFSGELFF
TRBD2 TRBJ2-7 TRBV29-1 CSVEVGRETYEQYF
- TRBJ2-6 TRBV12-3/TRBV12-4 CASRTSGANVLTF
- TRBJ2-7 TRBV7-8 CASSLWGQVDEQYF
- TRBJ2-2 TRBV29-1 CSGGMGAETGELFF
- TRBJ2-6 TRBV7-9 CASSPVRGQVSGANVLTF
TRBD2 TRBJ2-7 TRBV12-3/TRBV12-4 CASTLLAGGHEQYF
TRBD2 TRBJ2-7 TRBV6-5 CASKTSGAYYEQYF
- TRBJ1-1 TRBV24-1 CATSDGPAEAFF
- TRBJ2-3 TRBV7-3 CASSPGSRSRTDTQYF
- TRBJ2-5 TRBV4-2 CASSQTSTPETQYF
- TRBJ2-3 TRBV24-1 CANSDLRRGATDTQYF
- TRBJ2-3 TRBV9 CASSPGRNLDTQYF
- TRBJ1-1 TRBV5-5 CASSPGLGLERTEAFF
- TRBJ2-1 TRBV28 CASSSQETTYNEQFF
- TRBJ2-4 TRBV20-1 CSARRMTDREYF
- TRBJ2-5 TRBV6-1 CASSEHSGPKETQYF
- TRBJ2-7 TRBV7-6 CASSRAYDGGLDEQYF
- TRBJ2-4 TRBV21-1 CASSKDPRMDRLAKNIQYF
TRBD2 TRBJ2-1 TRBV3-1 CASSHRGGLTYNEQFF
- TRBJ2-3 TRBV20-1 CSARSGGPDTQYF
TRBD2 TRBJ2-7 TRBV29-1 CSVLGLAGVPEQYF
- TRBJ2-3 TRBV7-8 CASSLAVGDTQYF
- TRBJ2-2 TRBV4-3 CASSQDRAGELFF
- TRBJ2-3 TRBV5-1 CASSFHGTGTDTQYF
- TRBJ1-6 TRBV7-6 CASSPTVNSPLHF
TRBD2 TRBJ2-1 TRBV12-3/TRBV12-4 CASSDTGTSASSYNEQFF
- TRBJ1-2 TRBV29-1 CSVESTNYGYTF
- TRBJ2-5 TRBV3-1 CASSQARETQYF
- TRBJ2-3 TRBV7-8 CASSFSRQGSTDTQYF
- TRBJ1-6 TRBV7-6 CASSQSEGGNSPLHF
- TRBJ2-7 TRBV3-1 CASSSAAASEQYF
- TRBJ1-1 TRBV20-1 CSARDYWDYTEAFF